One and the same sample provided the 26 T cell receptor beta chains below, sequenced in a study of CD8 T cells in ankylosing spondylitis. Each CDR3 protein is one row after TCRdb ran MiXCR on the 5' RACE reads. The data contain 240,000 or so distinct CDR3 sequences, 8.6% of them seen just once; the ten biggest clones take up 6.5% to 7%. The sequencing sample was made of blood, either unsorted or a sorted T cell fraction (not recorded which). These receptors were collected from a male donor with ankylosing spondylitis or in good health (not recorded which).

This clonotype came up a few times. The rearrangement joins TRBV27 to TRBJ1-1, with D uncertain. Germline V gives CDR1 MNHEY, CDR2 SMNVEV (reference sequence). Trimming took 2 bases from V and 1 from J, leaving 11 bases between them. There are 15 residues in the CDR3. The CDR3 coding sequence is TGTGCCAGCAGTTTAAGTCAGGCGGCGAACACTGAAGCTTTCTTT. This gives the protein CASSLSQAANTEAFF.

This clonotype was recorded at least ten times. This chain uses TRBV12-3 or TRBV12-4 with TRBJ1-2; the match to TRBD1 covers 9 bases. This CDR3 contains 15 residues. The junction had 7 bases not matched to a gene; V was cut back by 5 bases and J by 3 bases. The CDR3 DNA follows: TGTGCCAGCAGTAGGACAGGGGCGACTCACTATGGCTACACCTTC. It is translated as CASSRTGATHYGYTF.

With regard to this clonotype: A much bigger clone sits one base away, suggesting this may be a read error. The rearrangement links TRBV6-5 to TRBJ1-1; no reliable D call. The length of the CDR3 is 12 residues. The germline V gene has CDR1 MNHEY and CDR2 SVGAGI. The CDR3 reads CASSRSGLEALF. The CDR3 nucleotides are TGTGCCAGCAGTCGATCAGGCCTGGAAGCTTTGTTT.

This clonotype was seen repeatedly, ten times or more. J is TRBJ2-1 and V is TRBV29-1, with TRBD1 identical over 9 bases. Germline trimming cut 7 bases from V and 0 bases from J; bases unmatched to any gene: 4. The CDR3 has 14 residues. CDR1 is SQVTM and CDR2 is ANQGSEA in the germline V gene. The CDR3 here is CSAGTGNSYNEQFF. In DNA form, the CDR3 reads TGCAGCGCTGGGACAGGGAACTCCTACAATGAGCAGTTCTTC.

In its sample, this clonotype was seen many times. The V and J genes are TRBV14 and TRBJ2-7; TRBD2 aligns across 8 bases. CDR3 length: 15 amino acids. The ends lost 4 bases at V and 4 bases at J; junction bases unmatched: 9. Per the germline V gene, CDR1 is SGHDN and CDR2 is FVKESK. CDR3 coding DNA: TGTGCCAGCAGCCGAACTACTAGCGGAGCTTACGAGCAGTACTTC. This translates into CASSRTTSGAYEQYF.

In its sample, this clonotype was seen a few times. The chain is built from TRBV6-2 or TRBV6-3 and TRBJ2-3, with 10 bases matching TRBD1. CDR1 and CDR2 (germline): MNHEY, SVGEGT. The CDR3 is 17 residues long. J gave up 1 base and V 6 bases, and 10 bases lay outside the gene matches. The CDR3 reads CASSPTPDRGGTDTQYF. In DNA, the CDR3 is TGTGCCAGCAGCCCAACCCCGGACAGGGGGGGCACAGATACGCAGTATTTT.

There are many counts of this clonotype. As DNA, the CDR3 is TGCAGTGCTAGACTAGCGGGGGACAATGAGCAGTTCTTC. Translating it yields CSARLAGDNEQFF. The V and J genes are TRBV20-1 and TRBJ2-1, with 10 bases aligning to TRBD2. The germline CDR1 and CDR2 sequences are DFQATT and SNEGSKA (reference sequence). The CDR3 runs to 13 residues. V lost 2 bases and J lost 5; bases outside the gene matches: 0.

The V and J genes are TRBV6-2 or TRBV6-3 and TRBJ1-2; D is perhaps TRBD1 (6 bases). Germline CDR1 MNHEY, CDR2 SVGEGT. The CDR3 runs 15 residues. V lost 1 base and J lost 2, with 11 bases in between. CDR3 in amino acids: CASSYWPDRNYGYTF. The CDR3 DNA reads TGTGCCAGCAGTTACTGGCCGGACAGAAACTATGGCTACACCTTC.

This clonotype was picked up many times. This chain connects TRBV7-2 to TRBJ1-3; D not certain. Germline assignment: CDR1 SGHTA and CDR2 FQGNSA. This CDR3 has 14 amino acids. V dropped 5 bases and J dropped 6 bases, with 14 bases sitting between them. In DNA, the CDR3 is TGTGCCAGCAGCCCCGGACCCTCCGTAAACACCATATATTTT. It yields the protein CASSPGPSVNTIYF.

At least ten counts were recorded for this clonotype. V gene TRBV29-1 combines with J gene TRBJ1-1; possibly TRBD1 for D (5 bases). The V gene's germline CDR1 is SQVTM and CDR2 ANQGSEA. The CDR3 sequence is 12 residues long. V dropped 6 bases and J dropped 0 bases, with 8 bases sitting between them. CDR3 nucleotide sequence: TGCAGCGTGGGGGGAGTGAACACTGAAGCTTTCTTT. Translation: CSVGGVNTEAFF.

This clonotype was seen repeatedly, ten times or more. The CDR3 DNA sequence: TGTGCCAGCAGTTTGGGACGTAACTATGGCTACACCTTC. Its translation: CASSLGRNYGYTF. This chain uses TRBV28 with TRBJ1-2; D is possibly TRBD1 (5 bases). The germline V gene has CDR1 MDHEN and CDR2 SYDVKM. CDR3 size: 13 residues. Trimming took 3 bases from V and 1 from J, leaving 6 bases between them.

This clonotype showed up many times. The gene calls are TRBV7-2 and TRBJ1-1; D call uncertain. Trimming removed 3 bases from V and 5 bases from J, with 19 bases in between. In germline, CDR1 is SGHTA, CDR2 FQGNSA. The CDR3 spans 16 residues. The DNA for the CDR3 is TGTGCCAGCAGCTTTCAGGTAGTGGGTGTAGGAACTGAAGCTTTCTTT. This codes for CASSFQVVGVGTEAFF.

This clonotype was counted many times. The chain carries TRBV11-3 and TRBJ2-7, with D perhaps TRBD2 (6 bases). Deletions cut 0 bases from V and 1 base from J, with 13 bases between. The CDR3 spans 16 residues. Germline V gene lookup returns CDR1 SGHNT and CDR2 YENEEA. As DNA, the CDR3 is TGTGCCAGCAGCTTAGACGGCGGGATGAAATCCTACGAGCAGTACTTC. It yields the protein CASSLDGGMKSYEQYF.

At least ten counts were recorded for this clonotype. CDR3 nucleotide sequence: TGCGCCAGCAGTGAGGCTAGCGGGAGATACGAGCAGTACTTC. Protein product: CASSEASGRYEQYF. The chain has TRBV10-2 and TRBJ2-7; 10 nucleotides agree with TRBD2. CDR3 length equals 14 residues. Germline CDR1 WSHSY, CDR2 SAAADI. V shed 2 bases and J 4 bases; nucleotides not matched to a gene: 2.

This clonotype showed up many times. DNA for the CDR3: TGTGCCAGCAGCTTAAGTGGGAATGGCTACACCTTC. This sequence encodes CASSLSGNGYTF. The genes are TRBV7-3 and TRBJ1-2; D is unresolved. This CDR3 spans 12 amino acids. Germline V gene data show CDR1 as SGHTA and CDR2 as FQGTGA. V dropped 1 base and J dropped 6 bases, with 6 bases sitting between them.

This clonotype was seen a handful of times. The rearrangement links TRBV20-1 to TRBJ2-1; 7 bases align to TRBD2. The V gene end was trimmed by 0 bases and the J gene end by 10 bases; junction bases not matched to a gene: 12. Germline V gene data show CDR1 as DFQATT and CDR2 as SNEGSKA (reference sequence). The CDR3 extends over 15 amino acids. CDR3 nucleotide sequence: TGCAGTGCTAGAGACCTCCGGGCAGCGGGATACGAGCAGTTCTTC. This codes for CSARDLRAAGYEQFF.

This clonotype was recorded at least ten times. V and J are TRBV5-4 and TRBJ2-2; D gene unclear. V was pared by 4 bases and J by 4 bases, with 8 bases between. The CDR3 contains 13 residues. Germline loops: CDR1 SGHNT, CDR2 YYREEE (reference sequence). As DNA, the CDR3 is TGTGCCAGCAGCATATCAGGCACCGGGGAGCTGTTTTTT. Translated, it gives CASSISGTGELFF.

This clonotype was observed many times. This CDR3 is CASSPFQGGSVRSGYTF. The CDR3 DNA is TGTGCCAGCAGCCCATTCCAAGGGGGCAGCGTTAGGTCTGGCTACACCTTC. V usage is TRBV9 and J usage is TRBJ1-2; 7 bases match TRBD1. From germline, CDR1 is SGDLS and CDR2 YYNGEE. The CDR3 is 17 residues long. Germline trimming cut 4 bases from V and 7 bases from J; bases unmatched to any gene: 19.

This clonotype has a count of ten or more. The V gene is TRBV30, the J gene TRBJ2-4; 11 bases are shared with TRBD1. CDR1 GTSNPN and CDR2 SVGIG come from the germline V gene (reference sequence). There are 12 residues in the CDR3. With 1 base clipped from V and 13 bases from J, the junction kept 3 bases outside the gene matches. CDR3 in amino acids: CAWSGGTGGQYF. The CDR3 coding sequence is TGTGCCTGGAGTGGCGGGACAGGGGGACAGTACTTC.

There are many counts of this clonotype. J is TRBJ1-1 and V is TRBV7-2; D is perhaps TRBD1 (5 bases). The CDR3 extends over 14 amino acids. Germline V gene lookup returns CDR1 SGHTA and CDR2 FQGNSA. The V and J ends lost 6 bases and 0 bases respectively, with 11 bases between them. CDR3 residues: CASRLQEMNTEAFF. As DNA, the CDR3 is TGTGCCAGCAGACTACAGGAGATGAACACTGAAGCTTTCTTT. The whole variable domain, remainder taken from reference TRBV7-2 and TRBJ1-1, is GAGVSQSPSNKVTEKGKDVELRCDPISGHTALYWYRQSLGQGLEFLIYFQGNSAPDKSGLPSDRFSAERTGGSVSTLTIQRTQQEDSAVYLCASRLQEMNTEAFFGQGTRLTVV.

This clonotype was counted ten times or more. The chain employs TRBV4-3 and TRBJ1-2, with D possibly TRBD1 on 5 matching bases. Germline V lookup: CDR1 LGHNA, CDR2 YSLEER. The V end lost 0 bases, the J end lost 4 bases, and 12 bases lay between the germline ends. The CDR3 runs to 15 residues. The CDR3 loop is CASSQDEQGLYGYTF. The DNA for the CDR3 is TGCGCCAGCAGCCAAGATGAGCAGGGCCTCTATGGCTACACCTTC.

This clonotype was counted many times. The genes are TRBV12-3 or TRBV12-4 and TRBJ2-1; 9 bases are a match to TRBD2. The CDR3 length is 13 residues. V gave up 6 bases and J gave up 9 bases; unmatched junction bases: 6. CDR3 amino acids: CASSPGLAGEQFF. The CDR3, as DNA: TGTGCCAGCAGCCCGGGACTAGCAGGTGAGCAGTTCTTC.

A note on this clonotype: A much larger clone differs by one base, so this may be a read error. The conserved closing phenylalanine or tryptophan is absent in this CDR3, likely reflecting a read error. The chain couples TRBV7-6 to TRBJ1-5; D unresolved. Trimming took off 5 bases at V and 4 bases at J, with 9 bases between the two ends. The CDR3 contains 13 residues. Germline CDR1 and CDR2: SGHVS and FNYEAQ. The CDR3, as DNA: TGTGCCAGCAGCCCTCGAGCGAATCAGCCCCAGCATTTA. Protein: CASSPRANQPQHL.

This clonotype has just a few counts. V usage is TRBV6-5 and J usage is TRBJ2-5; D possibly corresponds to TRBD1 (6 bases). Germline-derived CDR1 and CDR2 are MNHEY and SVGAGI. Trimming removed 0 bases at V and 5 bases at J, with 10 bases between. This CDR3 comprises 14 residues. Here the CDR3 DNA reads TGTGCCAGCAGTTACTCGAACAGGGTCGAGACCCAGTACTTC. Translated: CASSYSNRVETQYF.

This clonotype has more than one count but fewer than ten. The chain links TRBV20-1 to TRBJ1-2, with 9 bases lining up with TRBD1. The trim removed 2 bases at V and 7 bases at J, leaving 8 bases unmatched. The germline gives CDR1 DFQATT, CDR2 SNEGSKA (reference sequence). CDR3 size: 14 residues. CDR3 bases: TGCAGTGCTAGACCCCCCGGACAGGGGCCTGGCTACACCTTC. Its protein product is CSARPPGQGPGYTF.

As concerns this clonotype: A much larger clone lies a single base off, so this may be a read error. This chain links TRBV7-6 with TRBJ1-1, with D possibly being TRBD1 (5 bases). Germline V gene sequence: CDR1 SGHVS, CDR2 FNYEAQ. Trimming stripped 1 base from V and 4 bases from J, with 16 bases between. The CDR3 has 16 amino acids. Here the CDR3 DNA reads TGTGCCAGCAGCTTAGGAACGTCAGGGTGCTTCACTGAAGCTTTCTTT. Protein product: CASSLGTSGCFTEAFF.